What follows are 28 T cell receptor beta chains derived from one specimen sequenced in a study of T-cell memory formation after mild COVID-19. TCRdb ran MiXCR on the 5' RACE reads and lists one entry per CDR3 protein. Of some 160,000 distinct CDR3 sequences in the sample, 13% were seen once. Material: PBMCs or a T cell subset sorted from them (not recorded which). The receptors shown here come from a man younger than 35 who had mild COVID-19 (a few samples of this study predate the infection). Cell type and time point are not known.

The chain combines TRBV4-1 with TRBJ1-1, with 8 bases fitting TRBD1. The CDR3 loop spans 15 amino acids. The J segment lost 4 bases and the V segment lost 0 bases, leaving 4 bases of the junction unmatched. Germline V gene data show CDR1 as MGHRA and CDR2 as YSYEKL. The CDR3 is CASSQDDRGGTEAFF. The CDR3, as DNA: TGCGCCAGCAGCCAAGATGACAGGGGAGGCACTGAAGCTTTCTTT.

This clonotype was recorded a few times. The chain joins TRBV24-1 to TRBJ2-5; a weak D match, TRBD2 (5 bases). Per the germline V gene, CDR1 is KGHDR and CDR2 is SFDVKD. Trimming took 3 bases from V and 0 from J, leaving 10 bases between them. CDR3 length equals 15 residues. The CDR3 nucleotides are TGTGCCACCAGTGATGTGAGCGGCTACCAAGAGACCCAGTACTTC. Its protein product is CATSDVSGYQETQYF.

The table lists this clonotype with a few counts. The chain employs TRBV7-8 and TRBJ2-2; 8 bases are a match to TRBD2. Germline V gene data show CDR1 as SGHVS and CDR2 as FQNEAQ. This CDR3 comprises 15 residues. V dropped 3 bases and J dropped 4; count of bases not matched to a gene: 4. The CDR3 is CASSFGLAATGELFF. The CDR3 region has the DNA TGTGCCAGCAGCTTTGGACTAGCCGCCACCGGGGAGCTGTTTTTT.

The table lists this clonotype with a few counts. CDR3 DNA: TGTGCCAGCAGCTTAGGGCCGGTGGCGGTCGAGCAGTACGTC. This gives the protein CASSLGPVAVEQYV. The chain recombines TRBV11-2 with TRBJ2-7; D ambiguous. CDR1 and CDR2 (germline): SGHAT, FQNNGV. V gave up 1 base and J gave up 6 bases, with 13 bases separating them. The CDR3 is made up of 14 amino acids.

The V call is TRBV6-2 or TRBV6-3, the J call TRBJ2-7; no definite D call. The V gene lost 7 bases and the J gene lost 2 bases, with 12 bases spanning the gap. Germline CDR1 MNHEY, CDR2 SVGEGT. The CDR3 is made up of 13 amino acids. Here the CDR3 DNA reads TGTGCCAGCACCCCGGCAGGCGCCTACGAGCAGTACGTC. Translation gives CASTPAGAYEQYV.

The gene calls are TRBV20-1 and TRBJ2-3; 11 bases align to TRBD1. Looked up from germline, CDR1 is DFQATT and CDR2 is SNEGSKA (reference sequence). The ends lost 5 bases at V and 4 bases at J; junction bases unmatched: 5. The CDR3 length is 14 residues. The chain's CDR3 is CSACRTGGADTQYF. CDR3 coding DNA: TGCAGTGCTTGCAGGACAGGGGGCGCAGATACGCAGTATTTT.

The J gene is TRBJ2-3, the V gene TRBV5-4, with TRBD1 matching 9 bases. The CDR3 sequence is 13 residues long. The trim removed 4 bases at V and 5 bases at J, leaving 2 bases unmatched. Germline V gene sequence: CDR1 SGHNT, CDR2 YYREEE (reference sequence). CDR3 amino acids: CASSRTGEDTQYF. The CDR3 DNA is TGTGCCAGCAGCCGGACAGGGGAAGATACGCAGTATTTT.

This clonotype was counted at least ten times. The chain employs TRBV7-8 and TRBJ2-3, with D unclear. CDR1 is SGHVS and CDR2 is FQNEAQ in the germline V gene. The V end lost 5 bases, the J end lost 2 bases, and 8 bases lay between the germline ends. The CDR3 extends over 13 amino acids. CDR3 DNA sequence: TGTGCCAGCAGCGGAAGGGACACAGATACGCAGTATTTT. Encoded protein: CASSGRDTDTQYF.

A few counts support this clonotype. The chain carries TRBV20-1 and TRBJ2-1; possibly TRBD2 for D (6 bases). Germline assignment: CDR1 DFQATT and CDR2 SNEGSKA (reference sequence). The CDR3 runs 16 residues. V was cut by 5 bases and J by 3 bases, with 20 bases left in between. The CDR3 sequence: CSAPMGRGGIYNEQFF. As DNA, the CDR3 is TGCAGTGCTCCCATGGGGCGGGGAGGCATCTACAATGAGCAGTTCTTC.

This clonotype was seen only a few times. V usage is TRBV20-1 and J usage is TRBJ2-3; 7 nucleotides agree with TRBD1. The CDR3 sequence is 13 residues long. V trimming: 7 bases; J trimming: 4 bases; junction bases outside the gene matches: 8. CDR1 is DFQATT, CDR2 SNEGSKA, per germline (reference sequence). CDR3 nucleotide sequence: TGCAGTGTCAGGAGAGGGGGCGCAGATACGCAGTATTTT. Translated: CSVRRGGADTQYF.

In its sample, this clonotype was seen many times. V gene TRBV6-5 combines with J gene TRBJ2-1; tentative D call: TRBD1 (5 bases). V lost 0 bases, J lost 7 bases, and 13 bases lay in between. This CDR3 has 15 amino acids. The V gene's germline CDR1 is MNHEY and CDR2 SVGAGI. As DNA, the CDR3 is TGTGCCAGCAGTTACTCGGCCAGGGTTAGAAATGAGCAGTTCTTC. Translated, it gives CASSYSARVRNEQFF.

The sample holds a few counts of this clonotype. This chain uses TRBV4-2 with TRBJ1-5; D not resolved. Deletions cut 1 base from V and 8 bases from J, with 9 bases between. CDR3 length: 13 amino acids. Germline CDR1 reads LGHNA; CDR2 reads YNFKEQ. The CDR3 sequence: CASSQAASEPQHF. The CDR3 DNA is TGTGCCAGCAGCCAAGCCGCCTCTGAGCCCCAGCATTTT.

In its sample, this clonotype was seen a few times. The chain combines TRBV10-3 with TRBJ1-2, with a weak D call TRBD1 (6 bases). The CDR3 runs to 14 residues. Germline CDR1 is ENHRY and CDR2 is SYGVKD. Trimming shortened V by 0 bases and J by 4 bases, and 9 bases separated the two germline ends. In nucleotides, the CDR3 is TGTGCCATCAGTGAGTCGACAGGTCCCTATGGCTACACCTTC. This gives the protein CAISESTGPYGYTF.

J is TRBJ2-1 and V is TRBV7-3; 10 bases match TRBD2. Germline values: CDR1 SGHTA, CDR2 FQGTGA. J lost 9 bases, V lost 5 bases, and 19 bases had no gene match. The CDR3 contains 18 residues. The CDR3 nucleotides read TGTGCCAGCAGCCCATCCAGCACTAGCGGGGCCCCCGGGGGTGAGCAGTTCTTC. Its protein product is CASSPSSTSGAPGGEQFF.

This clonotype was picked up many times. This chain uses TRBV12-3 or TRBV12-4 with TRBJ2-2; no clear D. The length of the CDR3 is 13 residues. V dropped 3 bases and J dropped 6 bases, with 8 bases sitting between them. The CDR3: CASSFEVPGELFF. The CDR3 DNA is TGTGCCAGCAGTTTCGAGGTTCCCGGGGAGCTGTTTTTT.

This rearrangement joins TRBV4-3 to TRBJ2-5; D may be TRBD1 or TRBD2 (6 bases each). The germline gives CDR1 LGHNA, CDR2 YSLEER. There are 17 residues in the CDR3. The V gene lost 0 bases and the J gene lost 1 base, with 15 bases spanning the gap. The CDR3 loop is CASSQELLGGFQETQYF. The CDR3 nucleotides are TGCGCCAGCAGCCAAGAATTGCTAGGGGGGTTCCAAGAGACCCAGTACTTC.

This clonotype was observed many times. The chain recombines TRBV5-1 with TRBJ2-3; 9 bases agree with TRBD1. Germline trimming cut 7 bases from V and 4 bases from J; bases unmatched to any gene: 7. There are 14 residues in the CDR3. Germline CDR1 SGHRS, CDR2 YFSETQ. DNA of the CDR3: TGCGCCAGCTCCCGGACAGGGGCGGCAGATACGCAGTATTTT. Its translation: CASSRTGAADTQYF.

This clonotype was counted a few times. The V and J genes are TRBV20-1 and TRBJ1-6; D is perhaps TRBD1 (5 bases). V dropped 5 bases and J dropped 3 bases, with 11 bases sitting between them. Germline V gives CDR1 DFQATT, CDR2 SNEGSKA (reference sequence). This CDR3 contains 14 residues. CDR3 amino acids: CSADRQLYNSPLHF. The CDR3 nucleotides read TGCAGTGCTGATCGACAGCTCTATAATTCACCCCTCCACTTT.

The rearrangement joins TRBV4-1 to TRBJ2-3; tentative D call: TRBD2 (5 bases). The germline V gene has CDR1 MGHRA and CDR2 YSYEKL. V was cut by 1 base and J by 7 bases, with 18 bases left in between. There are 16 residues in the CDR3. The DNA of the CDR3 is TGCGCCAGCAGCCAAGCGGGTCGTCGGGGATTGTATACGCAGTATTTT. It yields the protein CASSQAGRRGLYTQYF.

This clonotype was found a few times. This chain's CDR3 is CASSQALAGAFSYNEQFF. The CDR3 DNA reads TGCGCCAGCAGCCAAGCCCTAGCGGGGGCGTTCTCCTACAATGAGCAGTTCTTC. The chain combines TRBV4-1 with TRBJ2-1, with 10 bases that match TRBD2. CDR1 is MGHRA, CDR2 YSYEKL, per germline. The trim removed 1 base at V and 0 bases at J, leaving 6 bases unmatched. The CDR3 loop spans 18 amino acids.

There are many counts of this clonotype. The DNA for the CDR3 is TGTGCCACCCTTCGGGAAGGGACAGCTAACACCGGGGAGCTGTTTTTT. Translation gives CATLREGTANTGELFF. V is TRBV25-1 and J is TRBJ2-2; 7 nucleotides match TRBD1. The J segment lost 2 bases and the V segment lost 10 bases, leaving 13 bases of the junction unmatched. The CDR3 has 16 residues. Germline V gene sequence: CDR1 MGHDK, CDR2 SYGVNS. Variable domain in full (rest from reference TRBV25-1 and TRBJ2-2): EADIYQTPRYLVIGTGKKITLECSQTMGHDKMYWYQQDPGMELHLIHYSYGVNSTEKGDLSSESTVSRIRTEHFPLTLESARPSHTSQYLCATLREGTANTGELFFGEGSRLTVL.

This clonotype was counted a few times. J is TRBJ2-3 and V is TRBV5-1; 9 bases align to TRBD1. Germline V CDR1 and CDR2: SGHRS, YFSETQ. The trim removed 5 bases at V and 3 bases at J, leaving 7 bases unmatched. There are 15 residues in the CDR3. CDR3 DNA sequence: TGCGCCAGCAGGATAACAGGGGGCCGGACAGATACGCAGTATTTT. This sequence encodes CASRITGGRTDTQYF.

This clonotype was counted between two and nine times. The J gene is TRBJ1-3, the V gene TRBV5-1; D unresolved. V lost 3 bases to trimming and J lost 4 bases, with 14 bases between them. The V gene's germline CDR1 is SGHRS and CDR2 YFSETQ. This CDR3 comprises 15 residues. The CDR3 protein is CASSSDAYSGNTIYF. CDR3 nucleotide sequence: TGCGCCAGCAGCTCCGACGCGTACTCAGGAAACACCATATATTTT.

This clonotype has at least ten counts. The chain couples TRBV15 to TRBJ2-7; no reliable D call. The CDR3 has 16 amino acids. Germline loops: CDR1 LNHNV, CDR2 YYDKDF (reference sequence). V was clipped by 1 base and J by 4 bases, with 17 bases between them. The chain's CDR3 is CATSRVGWGSRYEQYF. CDR3 sequence (DNA): TGTGCCACCAGCAGAGTAGGTTGGGGATCTCGGTACGAGCAGTACTTC. Complete variable domain (other parts from reference TRBV15 and TRBJ2-7): DAMVIQNPRYQVTQFGKPVTLSCSQTLNHNVMYWYQQKSSQAPKLLFHYYDKDFNNEADTPDNFQSRRPNTSFCFLDIRSPGLGDTAMYLCATSRVGWGSRYEQYFGPGTRLTVT.

This chain links TRBV9 with TRBJ2-1; D unclear. Trimming shortened V by 6 bases and J by 0 bases, and 10 bases separated the two germline ends. This CDR3 contains 14 residues. From germline, CDR1 is SGDLS and CDR2 YYNGEE. CDR3 sequence: CASNFDPSYNEQFF. The CDR3 coding sequence is TGTGCCAGCAATTTCGATCCCTCCTACAATGAGCAGTTCTTC.

This clonotype was observed a handful of times. The rearrangement uses TRBV7-8 and TRBJ1-4; 8 nucleotides match TRBD1. V was clipped by 5 bases and J by 8 bases; unmatched bases: 4. Germline-derived CDR1 and CDR2 are SGHVS and FQNEAQ. The CDR3 is 13 amino acids. This CDR3 is CASSRTGYEKLFF. In nucleotides, the CDR3 is TGTGCCAGCAGCCGGACAGGGTACGAAAAACTGTTTTTT. Filled out from reference TRBV7-8 and TRBJ1-4, the complete variable domain reads GAGVSQSPRYKVAKRGQDVALRCDPISGHVSLFWYQQALGQGPEFLTYFQNEAQLDKSGLPSDRFFAERPEGSVSTLKIQRTQQEDSAVYLCASSRTGYEKLFFGSGTQLSVL.

This clonotype has just a few counts. The rearrangement uses TRBV15 and TRBJ1-2, with D uncertain. Looked up from germline, CDR1 is LNHNV and CDR2 is YYDKDF (reference sequence). The CDR3 extends over 13 amino acids. Trimming stripped 5 bases from V and 2 bases from J, with 9 bases between. CDR3 region: CATSPVKNYGYTF. The CDR3 DNA sequence: TGTGCCACCAGCCCCGTGAAAAACTATGGCTACACCTTC.

This chain uses TRBV6-2 or TRBV6-3 with TRBJ2-7, with D perhaps matching TRBD2 (5 bases). Germline CDR1 reads MNHEY; CDR2 reads SVGEGT. CDR3 length: 14 residues. V lost 1 base to trimming and J lost 6 bases, with 13 bases between them. In DNA, the CDR3 is TGTGCCAGCAGTTACTTGTCAGGACGGGGCGAGCAGTACGTC. This gives the protein CASSYLSGRGEQYV.